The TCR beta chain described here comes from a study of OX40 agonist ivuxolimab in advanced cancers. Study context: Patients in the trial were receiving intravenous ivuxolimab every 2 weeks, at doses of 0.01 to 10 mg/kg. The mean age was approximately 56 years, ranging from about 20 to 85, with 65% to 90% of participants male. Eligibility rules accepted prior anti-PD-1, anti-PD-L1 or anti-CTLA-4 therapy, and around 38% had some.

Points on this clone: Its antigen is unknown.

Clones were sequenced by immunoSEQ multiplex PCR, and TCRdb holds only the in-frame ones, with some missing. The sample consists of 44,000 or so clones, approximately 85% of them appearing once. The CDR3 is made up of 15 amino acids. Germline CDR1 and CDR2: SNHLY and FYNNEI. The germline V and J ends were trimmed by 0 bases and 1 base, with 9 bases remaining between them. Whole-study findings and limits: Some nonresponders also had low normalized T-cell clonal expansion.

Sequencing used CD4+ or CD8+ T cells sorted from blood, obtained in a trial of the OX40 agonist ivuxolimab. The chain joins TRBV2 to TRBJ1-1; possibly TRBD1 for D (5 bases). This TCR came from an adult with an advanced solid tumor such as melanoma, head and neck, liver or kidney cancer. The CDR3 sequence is CASSEAGLGNTEAFF. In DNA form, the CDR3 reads TGTGCCAGCAGTGAAGCGGGGCTCGGGAACACTGAAGCTTTCTTT.